The clone carrying this T cell receptor (beta chain) was seen a handful of times. This CDR3 contains 16 residues. V was clipped by 0 bases and J by 6 bases; unmatched bases: 10. Germline V CDR1 and CDR2: MDHEN, SYDVKM. These data originate in a study of control samples from healthy donors and cancer patients. Assay used: immunoSEQ multiplex PCR; TCRdb lists only in-frame clones, some missing. Here the sample spans 260,000 or so clones, around 79% being singletons. Sequencing used PBMCs. The rearrangement uses TRBV28 and TRBJ2-7, with TRBD1 matching 8 bases. This sequence was found in an older woman with lung cancer. The CDR3 bases are TGTGCCAGCAGTTTATGGGCCGGGACAGGTCGTAGCGAGCAGTACTTC. Translation: CASSLWAGTGRSEQYF.